These 19 T cell receptor beta chains share one sample of origin, sequenced in a study of blood T cell repertoires in COVID-19. Assay: immunoSEQ multiplex PCR; the TCRdb copy retains only in-frame clones and omits some. Altogether about 42,000 clones are present, over 80% being singletons, with the ten largest covering roughly 5.2%. The sequenced sample was peripheral blood. Receptors originate from a man aged 45-65 years with active COVID-19.

This rearrangement joins TRBV16 to TRBJ2-2; D might be TRBD2 (5 bases). V was trimmed by 4 bases and J by 9 bases, leaving 18 bases between them. CDR1 KGHSY and CDR2 FQNENV come from the germline V gene. The CDR3 loop spans 15 amino acids. The CDR3 coding sequence is TGTGCCAGCAGCCTAGGACTGCGATTGGAAAGGGAGCTGTTTTTT. It translates to CASSLGLRLERELFF.

The genes are TRBV5-4 and TRBJ2-7, with 7 bases matching TRBD2. Germline V gives CDR1 SGHNT, CDR2 YYREEE (reference sequence). Trimming cost V 2 bases and J 4 bases; bases outside gene matches: 3. The CDR3 covers 13 residues. The CDR3 DNA reads TGTGCCAGCAGCTTTGTCGGGGGGTACGAGCAGTACTTC. It translates to CASSFVGGYEQYF. Full variable domain (outside the CDR3, taken from reference TRBV5-4 and TRBJ2-7): ETGVTQSPTHLIKTRGQQVTLRCSSQSGHNTVSWYQQALGQGPQFIFQYYREEENGRGNFPPRFSGLQFPNYSSELNVNALELDDSALYLCASSFVGGYEQYFGPGTRLTVT.

The J gene is TRBJ2-7, the V gene TRBV28, with 8 bases aligning to TRBD2. CDR1 and CDR2 (germline): MDHEN, SYDVKM. With 8 bases clipped from V and 6 bases from J, the junction kept 12 bases outside the gene matches. This CDR3 is 14 amino acids long. This CDR3 reads CASSQAGATREQYF. CDR3 coding DNA: TGTGCCAGCTCACAAGCGGGAGCGACTCGCGAGCAGTACTTC.

CDR3 bases: TGTGCCAGCGTTGGAGGAGGGTTGGCAGATACGCAGTATTTT. It encodes CASVGGGLADTQYF. The chain carries TRBV2 and TRBJ2-3; a weak D match, TRBD2 (6 bases). The CDR3 extends over 14 amino acids. Germline-derived CDR1 and CDR2 are SNHLY and FYNNEI. The V end lost 8 bases, the J end lost 4 bases, and 16 bases lay between the germline ends. Drawing the rest from reference TRBV2 and TRBJ2-3, the complete variable domain is EPEVTQTPSHQVTQMGQEVILRCVPISNHLYFYWYRQILGQKVEFLVSFYNNEISEKSEIFDDQFSVERPDGSNFTLKIRSTKLEDSAMYFCASVGGGLADTQYFGPGTRLTVL.

This clone was picked up a small number of times. The chain has TRBV5-1 and TRBJ1-4, with D perhaps TRBD1 (5 bases). The V and J ends lost 0 bases and 7 bases respectively, with 13 bases between them. The germline gives CDR1 SGHRS, CDR2 YFSETQ. CDR3 length equals 15 residues. The CDR3 protein is CASSLEGLPGEKLFF. CDR3 nucleotides: TGCGCCAGCAGCTTGGAGGGACTCCCGGGTGAAAAACTGTTTTTT.

This clone was observed a single time. The rearrangement uses TRBV15 and TRBJ2-1; TRBD2 agrees at 9 bases. The V gene end was trimmed by 4 bases and the J gene end by 10 bases; junction bases not matched to a gene: 8. The CDR3 spans 14 residues. Germline values: CDR1 LNHNV, CDR2 YYDKDF (reference sequence). The CDR3 sequence is CATSILAGVNEQFF. The CDR3, as DNA: TGTGCCACCAGCATTTTAGCGGGAGTGAACGAGCAGTTCTTC. The full variable domain, completed using reference TRBV15 and TRBJ2-1, is DAMVIQNPRYQVTQFGKPVTLSCSQTLNHNVMYWYQQKSSQAPKLLFHYYDKDFNNEADTPDNFQSRRPNTSFCFLDIRSPGLGDTAMYLCATSILAGVNEQFFGPGTRLTVL.

The chain links TRBV4-2 to TRBJ1-2, with D possibly matching TRBD1 (5 bases). The CDR3 is made up of 13 amino acids. Per the germline V gene, CDR1 is LGHNA and CDR2 is YNFKEQ. The V end was cut by 6 bases, the J end by 6 bases, with 14 bases between. The CDR3 region has the DNA TGTGCCAGCAGTGAGGGGACTAAGGATGGCTACACCTTC. This encodes CASSEGTKDGYTF.

The chain is built from TRBV7-2 and TRBJ2-7; D remains ambiguous. The CDR3 contains 13 residues. CDR1 is SGHTA, CDR2 FQGNSA, per germline. V was clipped by 1 base and J by 3 bases, with 7 bases between them. For the CDR3, the DNA is TGTGCCAGCAGCTTAGTTTCATTCTACGAGCAGTACTTC. Translating gives CASSLVSFYEQYF.

A few counts support this clone. The chain couples TRBV19 to TRBJ2-7, with 7 positions matching TRBD1. This CDR3 region has 14 residues. The V and J ends lost 7 bases and 5 bases, in that order; junction bases with no gene match: 11. CDR1 is LNHDA and CDR2 is SQIVND in the germline V gene (reference sequence). The CDR3 sequence is CASNPTGQKNEQYF. The DNA of the CDR3 is TGTGCCAGTAACCCGACAGGGCAAAAAAACGAGCAGTACTTC.

The chain recombines TRBV5-5 with TRBJ2-5, with 8 bases aligning to TRBD1. The CDR3 totals 16 residues. Germline CDR1 and CDR2: SGHKS and YYEKEE (reference sequence). Trimming took 1 base from V and 9 from J; bases not matched to a gene: 14. CDR3 loop: CASSLRTGWLGSAQYF. As DNA, the CDR3 is TGTGCCAGCAGCTTGCGGACAGGGTGGCTTGGGTCGGCCCAGTACTTC. The whole variable domain, filled in from reference TRBV5-5 and TRBJ2-5, reads DAGVTQSPTHLIKTRGQQVTLRCSPISGHKSVSWYQQVLGQGPQFIFQYYEKEERGRGNFPDRFSARQFPNYSSELNVNALLLGDSALYLCASSLRTGWLGSAQYFGPGTRLLVL.

This chain connects TRBV2 to TRBJ2-5, with TRBD1 identical over 10 bases. Trimming took 9 bases from V and 2 from J; bases not matched to a gene: 3. The V gene's germline CDR1 is SNHLY and CDR2 FYNNEI. The CDR3 length is 13 residues. This CDR3 is CASWTGGQETQYF. The CDR3 DNA is TGTGCCAGTTGGACAGGGGGACAAGAGACCCAGTACTTC.

This sequence joins TRBV7-6 and TRBJ2-1; 12 nucleotides match TRBD2. This CDR3 region has 16 residues. Germline trimming cut 1 base from V and 2 bases from J; bases unmatched to any gene: 0. Germline values: CDR1 SGHVS, CDR2 FNYEAQ. This CDR3 is CASSLGLAGAYNEQFF. CDR3 in DNA: TGTGCCAGCAGCTTAGGACTAGCGGGGGCCTACAATGAGCAGTTCTTC. The variable domain in full, completed from reference TRBV7-6 and TRBJ2-1, reads GAGVSQSPRYKVTKRGQDVALRCDPISGHVSLYWYRQALGQGPEFLTYFNYEAQQDKSGLPNDRFSAERPEGSISTLTIQRTEQRDSAMYRCASSLGLAGAYNEQFFGPGTRLTVL.

The chain joins TRBV2 to TRBJ1-6; 11 bases map to TRBD1. This CDR3 comprises 15 residues. Germline V lookup: CDR1 SNHLY, CDR2 FYNNEI. The V segment lost 1 base and the J segment 9 bases; nucleotides outside the gene matches: 2. CDR3 loop: CASSEVGQGASPLHF. Written as DNA, the CDR3 is TGTGCCAGCAGTGAAGTAGGACAGGGGGCTTCACCCCTCCACTTT.

The chain is built from TRBV7-2 and TRBJ2-1, with 7 bases that match TRBD2. The CDR3 consists of 14 residues. V lost 5 bases and J lost 6; bases outside the gene matches: 7. Looked up from germline, CDR1 is SGHTA and CDR2 is FQGNSA. The CDR3 loop reads CASSDRDYFNEQFF. DNA of the CDR3: TGTGCCAGCAGCGACCGGGACTACTTCAATGAGCAGTTCTTC.

This clone was recorded only once. The chain joins TRBV2 to TRBJ2-7; the match to TRBD2 covers 7 bases. The CDR3 length is 13 residues. Trimming cost V 6 bases and J 4 bases; bases outside gene matches: 6. Germline V CDR1 and CDR2: SNHLY, FYNNEI. In nucleotides, the CDR3 is TGTGCCAGCAGGTCCGGGAGGCGGTACGAGCAGTACTTC. This codes for CASRSGRRYEQYF.

The CDR3 reads CASSFLLAGTYEQYF. As DNA, the CDR3 is TGTGCCAGCAGCTTTCTACTAGCGGGTACCTACGAGCAGTACTTC. This chain joins TRBV7-2 and TRBJ2-7, with TRBD2 identical over 9 bases. CDR1 and CDR2 (germline): SGHTA, FQGNSA. V shed 3 bases, J shed 2 bases, and the junction held 5 bases outside the gene matches. The CDR3 covers 15 residues.

This clone showed up just a few times. The rearrangement joins TRBV2 to TRBJ1-3; 10 bases line up with TRBD1. V lost 5 bases and J lost 0; bases outside the gene matches: 7. Germline assignment: CDR1 SNHLY and CDR2 FYNNEI. The length of the CDR3 is 17 residues. The CDR3 here is CASSTRDRGNSGNTIYF. In nucleotides, the CDR3 is TGTGCCAGCAGTACCCGGGACAGGGGCAACTCTGGAAACACCATATATTTT.

V usage is TRBV7-2 and J usage is TRBJ2-3; D not resolved. V lost 3 bases and J lost 3, with 16 bases in between. Germline V lookup: CDR1 SGHTA, CDR2 FQGNSA. The CDR3 spans 16 residues. The CDR3 bases are TGTGCCAGCAGCTTTAGAAAAACCTTCAGGACAGATACGCAGTATTTT. Encoded protein: CASSFRKTFRTDTQYF. The full variable domain, completed using reference TRBV7-2 and TRBJ2-3, is GAGVSQSPSNKVTEKGKDVELRCDPISGHTALYWYRQSLGQGLEFLIYFQGNSAPDKSGLPSDRFSAERTGGSVSTLTIQRTQQEDSAVYLCASSFRKTFRTDTQYFGPGTRLTVL.

V gene TRBV6-1 combines with J gene TRBJ1-2; D is perhaps TRBD1 (5 bases). Trimming removed 1 base at V and 8 bases at J, with 14 bases between. CDR3 length: 14 residues. Germline assignment: CDR1 MNHNS and CDR2 SASEGT. In DNA form, the CDR3 reads TGTGCCAGCAGTGAAGAGGGGAGGTCGGTCGGCTACACCTTC. Its protein product is CASSEEGRSVGYTF.